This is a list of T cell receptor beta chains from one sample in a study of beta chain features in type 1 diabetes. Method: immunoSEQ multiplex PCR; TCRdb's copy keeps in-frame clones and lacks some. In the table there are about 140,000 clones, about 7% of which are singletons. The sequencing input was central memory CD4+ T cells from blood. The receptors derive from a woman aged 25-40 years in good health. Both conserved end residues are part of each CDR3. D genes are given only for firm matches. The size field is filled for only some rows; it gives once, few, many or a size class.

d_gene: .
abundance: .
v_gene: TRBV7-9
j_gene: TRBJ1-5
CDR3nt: TGTGCCAGCAGTATGACAGATGGCAATCAGCCCCAGCATTTT
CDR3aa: CASSMTDGNQPQHF

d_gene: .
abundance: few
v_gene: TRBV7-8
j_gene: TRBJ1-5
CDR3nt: TGTGCCAGCAGCTTAACGGCGAGAGGCGCGGGCAATCAGCCCCAGCATTTT
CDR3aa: CASSLTARGAGNQPQHF

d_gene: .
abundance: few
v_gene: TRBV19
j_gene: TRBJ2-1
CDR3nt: TGTGCCAGTAGTCGAGACAGAAACAATGAGCAGTTCTTC
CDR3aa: CASSRDRNNEQFF

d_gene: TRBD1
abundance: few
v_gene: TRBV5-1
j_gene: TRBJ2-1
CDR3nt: TGCGCCAGCAGCTTGGGAGGGACAGGGGGCGAGGGTGAGCAGTTCTTC
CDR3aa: CASSLGGTGGEGEQFF

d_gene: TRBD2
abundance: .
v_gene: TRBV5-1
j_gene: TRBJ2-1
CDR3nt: TGCGCCAGCAGCTTGGCGAATCCAGCGGGAGGCAGTTATGAGCAGTTCTTC
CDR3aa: CASSLANPAGGSYEQFF

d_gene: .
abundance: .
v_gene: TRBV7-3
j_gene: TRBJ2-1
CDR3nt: TGTGCCAGCAGCTTACGTGCGGGTAGCTCCTACAATGAGCAGTTCTTC
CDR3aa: CASSLRAGSSYNEQFF

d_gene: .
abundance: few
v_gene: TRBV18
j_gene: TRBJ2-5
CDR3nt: TGTGCCAGCTCACCACCGGAGGCCTCGGGGACCCAGTACTTC
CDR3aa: CASSPPEASGTQYF

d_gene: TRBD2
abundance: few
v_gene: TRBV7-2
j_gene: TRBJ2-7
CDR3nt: TGTGCCAGCAGCTTAGCCCTCGGCGGGGGTAGCTCCTACGAGCAGTACTTC
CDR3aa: CASSLALGGGSSYEQYF

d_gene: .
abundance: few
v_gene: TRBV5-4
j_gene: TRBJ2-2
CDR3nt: TGTGCCAGCAGCTTCTTATCGAACACCGGGGAGCTGTTTTTT
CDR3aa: CASSFLSNTGELFF

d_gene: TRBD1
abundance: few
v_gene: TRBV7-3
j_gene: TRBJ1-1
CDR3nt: TGTGCCAGCAGTCCGGACAGGAAGCGGGCTTTCTTT
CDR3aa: CASSPDRKRAFF

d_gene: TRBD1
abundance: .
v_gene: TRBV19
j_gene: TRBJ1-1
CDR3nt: TGTGCCAGCTCTATTGGACAGGGGGCGATCAACACTGAAGCTTTCTTT
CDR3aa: CASSIGQGAINTEAFF

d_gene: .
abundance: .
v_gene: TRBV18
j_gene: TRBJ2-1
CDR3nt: TGTGCCAGCTCACCACCTTGGGGAGAAACCTACAATGAGCAGTTCTTC
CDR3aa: CASSPPWGETYNEQFF

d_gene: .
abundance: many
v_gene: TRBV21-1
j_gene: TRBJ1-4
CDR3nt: TGTGCCAGCAGCAAAGTTACGGGAGCGGGTCGAAAACTGTTTTTT
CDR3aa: CASSKVTGAGRKLFF

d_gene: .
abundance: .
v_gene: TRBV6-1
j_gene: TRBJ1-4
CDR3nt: TGTGCCAGCAGGAGGAGACTTTCCGATGAAAAACTGTTTTTT
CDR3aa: CASRRRLSDEKLFF

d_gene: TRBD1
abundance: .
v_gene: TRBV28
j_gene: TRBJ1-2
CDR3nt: TGTGCCAGCAGTGCCCCTGGGGTACAGGGGGCGGGCTACACCTTC
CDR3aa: CASSAPGVQGAGYTF

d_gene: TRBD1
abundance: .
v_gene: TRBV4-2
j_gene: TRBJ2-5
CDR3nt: TGTGCCAGCAGCCTCGCCGGGACAGCTCAAGAGACCCAGTACTTC
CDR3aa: CASSLAGTAQETQYF

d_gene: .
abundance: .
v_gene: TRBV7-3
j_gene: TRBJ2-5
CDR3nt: TGTGCCAGCAGCTTAGGACCAACAGGGGAGACCCAGTACTTC
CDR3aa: CASSLGPTGETQYF

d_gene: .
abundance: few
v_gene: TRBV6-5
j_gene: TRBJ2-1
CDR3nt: TGTGCCAGCCGGCCCCTAAGAGGTAATGAGCAGTTCTTC
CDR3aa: CASRPLRGNEQFF